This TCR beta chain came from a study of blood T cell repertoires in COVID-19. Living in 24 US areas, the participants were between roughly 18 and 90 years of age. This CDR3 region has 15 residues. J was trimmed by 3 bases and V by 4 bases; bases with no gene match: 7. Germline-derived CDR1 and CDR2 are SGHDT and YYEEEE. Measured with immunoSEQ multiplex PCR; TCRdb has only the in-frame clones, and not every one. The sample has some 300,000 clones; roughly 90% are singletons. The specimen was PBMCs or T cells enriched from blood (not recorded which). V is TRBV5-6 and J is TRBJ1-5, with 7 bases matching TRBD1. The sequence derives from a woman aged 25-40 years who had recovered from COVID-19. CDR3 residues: CASSQQGPYNQPQHF. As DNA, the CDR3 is TGTGCCAGCAGCCAACAGGGGCCCTACAATCAGCCCCAGCATTTT.